This T cell receptor beta chain is from a study of shared clonotypes between healthy human individuals. The wider study: Per-donor plates numbered three CD4 naive, three CD4 memory, two CD8 naive and one CD8 memory.

The CDR3 sequence is 16 residues long. Per germline, CDR1 SGHRS and CDR2 YFSETQ. J lost 11 bases, V lost 2 bases, and 17 bases had no gene match. Notes on the study in general: Some clonotypes were shared by all four sorted-subset donors, while others were not shared. The non-shared ones had lower generation probabilities than the shared ones.

All participating donors were Caucasian adults from Nashville, Tennessee. In the sorted-subset replicate PCRs, approximately 200 ng DNA, roughly 30,000 T cell genomes, was used. Sequencing used immunoSEQ multiplex PCR; TCRdb keeps in-frame clones, though not all of them. Here the sample spans roughly 500,000 clones, 90% to 97% being singletons. Concerning this clone: The antigen is not known.

Sequencing used naive CD4+ T cells sorted from blood. As for subset: CD45RA+ positively selected. The sequence came from a woman aged 30 to 39 in good health. V gene TRBV5-1 combines with J gene TRBJ1-1; 8 bases line up with TRBD1. DNA of the CDR3: TGCGCCAGCAGCTTCATAAGTGGGACAGGACCTGTGAGCGCTTTCTTT. Translation gives CASSFISGTGPVSAFF.